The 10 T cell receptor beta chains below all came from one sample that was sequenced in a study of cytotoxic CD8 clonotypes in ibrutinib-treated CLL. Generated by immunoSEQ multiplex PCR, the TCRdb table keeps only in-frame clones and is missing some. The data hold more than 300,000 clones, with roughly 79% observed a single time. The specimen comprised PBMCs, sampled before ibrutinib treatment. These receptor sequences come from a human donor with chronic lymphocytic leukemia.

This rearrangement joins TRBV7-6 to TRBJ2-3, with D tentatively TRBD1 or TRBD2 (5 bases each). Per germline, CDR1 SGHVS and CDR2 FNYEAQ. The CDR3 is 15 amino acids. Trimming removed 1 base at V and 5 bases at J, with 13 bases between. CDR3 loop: CASSLGGSTGDTQYF. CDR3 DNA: TGTGCCAGCAGCTTAGGGGGGTCTACGGGAGATACGCAGTATTTT.

CDR3 coding DNA: TGTGCCAGCAGCTTAGGGCTAGCTTACACCGGGGAGCTGTTTTTT. This gives the protein CASSLGLAYTGELFF. The rearrangement joins TRBV7-2 to TRBJ2-2; D might be TRBD2 (5 bases). V was trimmed by 1 base and J by 3 bases, leaving 9 bases between them. The CDR3 extends over 15 amino acids. Germline V gene lookup returns CDR1 SGHTA and CDR2 FQGNSA.

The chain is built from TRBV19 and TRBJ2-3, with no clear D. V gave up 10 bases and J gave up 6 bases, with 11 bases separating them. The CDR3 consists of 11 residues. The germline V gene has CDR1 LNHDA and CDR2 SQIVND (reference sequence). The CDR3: CATQRLDTQYF. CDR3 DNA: TGTGCCACCCAAAGGTTGGATACGCAGTATTTT.

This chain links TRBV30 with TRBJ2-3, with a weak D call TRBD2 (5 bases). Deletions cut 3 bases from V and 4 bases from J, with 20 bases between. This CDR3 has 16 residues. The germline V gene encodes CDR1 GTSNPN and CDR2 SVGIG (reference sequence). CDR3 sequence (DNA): TGTGCCTGGAGCCGGCTCACGGGGAGTGGGGCAGATACGCAGTATTTT. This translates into CAWSRLTGSGADTQYF. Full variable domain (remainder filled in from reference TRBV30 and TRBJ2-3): SQTIHQWPATLVQPVGSPLSLECTVEGTSNPNLYWYRQAAGRGLQLLFYSVGIGQISSEVPQNLSASRPQDRQFILSSKKLLLSDSGFYLCAWSRLTGSGADTQYFGPGTRLTVL.

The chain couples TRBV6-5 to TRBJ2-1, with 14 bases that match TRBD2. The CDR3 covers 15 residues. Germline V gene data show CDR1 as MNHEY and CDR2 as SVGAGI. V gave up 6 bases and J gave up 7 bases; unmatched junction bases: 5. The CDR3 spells CASSKTSGRVNEQFF. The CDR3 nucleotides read TGTGCCAGCAGCAAGACTAGCGGGAGGGTAAATGAGCAGTTCTTC.

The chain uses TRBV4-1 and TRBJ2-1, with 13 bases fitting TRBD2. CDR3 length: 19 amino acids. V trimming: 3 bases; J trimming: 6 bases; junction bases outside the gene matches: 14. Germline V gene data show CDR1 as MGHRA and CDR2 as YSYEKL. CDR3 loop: CASSQRTSGRALGGNEQFF. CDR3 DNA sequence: TGCGCCAGCAGCCAGCGCACTAGCGGGAGGGCTCTTGGTGGCAATGAGCAGTTCTTC.

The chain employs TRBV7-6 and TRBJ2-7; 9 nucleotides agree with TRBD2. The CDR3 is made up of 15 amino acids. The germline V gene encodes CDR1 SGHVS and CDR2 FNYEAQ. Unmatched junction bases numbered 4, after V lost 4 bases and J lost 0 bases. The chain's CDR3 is CASSSLAGNSYEQYF. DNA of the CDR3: TGTGCCAGCAGCTCACTAGCGGGCAACTCCTACGAGCAGTACTTC.

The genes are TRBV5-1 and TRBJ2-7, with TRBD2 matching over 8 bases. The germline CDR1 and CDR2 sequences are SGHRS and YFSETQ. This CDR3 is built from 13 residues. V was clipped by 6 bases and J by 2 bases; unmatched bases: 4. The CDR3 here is CASTTSGAYEQYF. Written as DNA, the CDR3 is TGCGCCAGCACTACTAGCGGAGCCTACGAGCAGTACTTC.

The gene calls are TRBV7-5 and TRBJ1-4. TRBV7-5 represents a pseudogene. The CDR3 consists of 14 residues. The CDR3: CVRPRRESCEKLFF. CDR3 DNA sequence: TGTGTCAGACCCCGCAGGGAGAGTTGCGAAAAACTGTTTTTT.

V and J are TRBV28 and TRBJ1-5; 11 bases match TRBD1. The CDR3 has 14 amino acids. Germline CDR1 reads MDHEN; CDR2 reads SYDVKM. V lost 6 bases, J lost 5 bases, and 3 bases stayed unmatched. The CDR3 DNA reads TGTGCCAGCAGCCCGGGACAGGGGGATCAGCCCCAGCATTTT. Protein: CASSPGQGDQPQHF.